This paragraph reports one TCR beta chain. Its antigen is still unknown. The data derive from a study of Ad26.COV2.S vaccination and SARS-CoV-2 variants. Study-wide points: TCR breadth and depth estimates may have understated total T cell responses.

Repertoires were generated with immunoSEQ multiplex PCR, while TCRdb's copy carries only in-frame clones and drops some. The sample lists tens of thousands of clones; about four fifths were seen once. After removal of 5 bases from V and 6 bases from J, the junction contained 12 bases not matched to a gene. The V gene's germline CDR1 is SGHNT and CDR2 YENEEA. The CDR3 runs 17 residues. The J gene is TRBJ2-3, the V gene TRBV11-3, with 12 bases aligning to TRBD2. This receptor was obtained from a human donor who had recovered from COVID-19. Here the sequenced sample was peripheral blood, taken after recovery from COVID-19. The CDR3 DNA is TGTGCCAGCAGCGACTACCGGACTAGCGGGAAAGGTGATACGCAGTATTTT. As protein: CASSDYRTSGKGDTQYF.